This T cell receptor beta chain was identified in a study of blood T cell repertoires in COVID-19. Turning to the study itself: Both acute and convalescent COVID-19 samples were obtained from the United States, Italy and Spain.

The CDR3 has 17 residues. Trimming took 4 bases from V and 9 from J, leaving 25 bases between them. Looked up from germline, CDR1 is MDHEN and CDR2 is SYDVKM. The table came from immunoSEQ multiplex PCR; TCRdb's copy has only in-frame clones and leaves some out. The repertoire holds about 440,000 clones, with roughly 88% as singletons. This chain joins TRBV28 and TRBJ2-1, with a possible D match to TRBD1 (5 bases). This sequence originates from a woman in her 50s with COVID-19, enrolled during active disease. Source material: peripheral blood. The CDR3 nucleotides are TGTGCCAGCAGTTCTCTCACCCGGCAGGGCGGTTCAGGTGAGCAGTTCTTC. The encoded protein is CASSSLTRQGGSGEQFF.